This record concerns one TCR beta chain sequence. This clone has only one observation. The target of this receptor is not known. No much larger clone is present one base from it, and per-base qualities are unavailable. From the cysteine through the phenylalanine, the CDR3 covers 15 amino acids. Only CDR3 DNA remains: 45 bases, in frame from the first base. Trimming removed 0 bases from V and 2 bases from J, leaving 11 bases between the germline ends. Patients with autoimmune disease history or receiving systemic immunosuppression were excluded from the trial. Peripheral blood for TCR sequencing was collected from all dose cohorts at baseline, on cycle 4 day 1, and on cycle 7 day 1. Samples came from an open-label, multicenter, first-in-human phase I dose-escalation trial of ivuxolimab. Adults with locally advanced or metastatic head and neck squamous cell, hepatocellular, melanoma or renal cell carcinoma were enrolled in the trial. CD4+ and CD8+ T cells were sorted separately from peripheral blood before TCR sequencing.

For sequencing of the TCRbeta CDR3 region, genomic DNA was extracted from the sorted cells. The immunoSEQ Assay was used for sequencing of TCRbeta CDR3 regions. As stored in TCRdb, this immuneACCESS dataset retains in-frame rearrangements with V and J assigned. A fraction of the clones does not appear; measured against another copy, unresolved V genes explain less than half of the discrepancy, and the remainder lacks a known reason. The sample data list some 39,000 clones, and about 88% of these were observed just once. Approximately 12% of the sample belongs to the ten largest clones. This entry belongs to a study of OX40 agonist ivuxolimab in advanced cancers. Describing the broader study: The costimulatory receptor OX40 (CD134) was targeted by ivuxolimab, a fully human IgG2 agonistic monoclonal antibody. Peripheral TCRbeta sequencing aimed to test whether ivuxolimab altered TCR sequence diversity and caused clonal T-cell expansion. Among the roughly 54 dose-escalation patients, about 20 had hepatocellular carcinoma, 15 or so melanoma, 9 renal cell carcinoma and 9 head and neck cancer. A male proportion of 82.7% and a mean age of around 60 years, ranging from 23 to 79, were recorded for the dose-escalation cohort. The paper describes the monotherapy dose-escalation part (N of about 50 patients) of the phase I trial of ivuxolimab. Intravenous ivuxolimab was administered to patients every 2 weeks at six dose levels: 0.01, 0.1, 0.3, 1.5, 3 and 10 mg/kg. Patients were allowed to have had prior anti-PD-1, anti-PD-L1 or anti-CTLA-4 therapy, and more than 35% of the dose-escalation patients had been treated with checkpoint inhibitors. Partial responses occurred in three dose-escalation patients: two with cutaneous melanoma and one with hepatocellular carcinoma.

Broad study findings and their caveats: Low levels of normalized T-cell clonal expansion were also seen in some nonresponding patients. After ivuxolimab, CD8+ T cells had more expanded clones than CD4+ T cells on average. In partial responders in the 0.1-3.0 mg/kg groups, normalized peripheral clonal expansion was found to be among the lowest, especially among CD8+ T cells. The antigen specificity of the peripheral T cells that underwent clonal expansion was not determined. Clonal expansion of both CD4+ and CD8+ blood T cells was observed from baseline to week 6 at doses 0.1 to 3.0 mg/kg.

The chain employs TRBV23-1 and TRBJ2-7; no D gene can be assigned with confidence. TRBV23-1 is labeled an ORF, and its function is uncertain. Material: CD4+ or CD8+ T cells sorted from blood, obtained in a trial of the OX40 agonist ivuxolimab. The source is an adult with an advanced solid tumor such as melanoma, head and neck, liver or kidney cancer. This receptor carries the CDR3 CASSQSGNGPYEQYF. The DNA is TGCGCCAGCAGTCAATCGGGCAACGGGCCCTACGAGCAGTACTTC.